These 30 T cell receptor beta chains were all obtained from the same sample, sequenced in a study of T cell repertoires in cytomegalovirus infection. Each CDR3 protein gets one entry after TCRdb re-called the reads with MiXCR. The sample lists about 740,000 distinct CDR3 sequences, less than 40% occurring once. The source material was PBMCs. The receptor set was obtained from a human donor in good health (CMV status not recorded). Some clones in this sample may be carry-over from other donors' samples.

J is TRBJ2-3 and V is TRBV12-3 or TRBV12-4, with 10 bases identical to TRBD2. CDR3 length equals 16 residues. The V segment lost 9 bases and the J segment 1 base; nucleotides outside the gene matches: 10. This CDR3 is CASTYLSGGRTDTQYF. CDR3 bases: TGTGCCAGTACCTATCTTAGCGGGGGGCGCACAGATACGCAGTATTTT.

The table lists this clonotype with a few counts. The chain combines TRBV2 with TRBJ1-1, with 7 bases fitting TRBD1. Trimming at V came to 8 bases and at J to 5 bases, leaving 5 bases not matched to a gene. This CDR3 comprises 12 residues. Germline CDR1 reads SNHLY; CDR2 reads FYNNEI. The CDR3 here is CASATGWTEAFF. CDR3 sequence (DNA): TGTGCCAGCGCGACAGGGTGGACTGAAGCTTTCTTT.

The chain couples TRBV20-1 to TRBJ2-5; a weak D match, TRBD1 (5 bases). Trimming cost V 4 bases and J 5 bases, with 14 bases left between them. This CDR3 has 13 amino acids. Germline V gene lookup returns CDR1 DFQATT and CDR2 SNEGSKA (reference sequence). CDR3 in DNA: TGCAGTGCTACGGGCAGGGCCGGGGAGACCCAGTACTTC. Residues: CSATGRAGETQYF.

The rearrangement uses TRBV29-1 and TRBJ1-5; 7 bases fit TRBD1. Germline lookup yields CDR1 SQVTM and CDR2 ANQGSEA. Trimming cost V 6 bases and J 0 bases; bases outside gene matches: 5. This CDR3 contains 14 residues. The DNA of the CDR3 is TGCAGCGTCTCCTCAGGGGGTAGCAATCAGCCCCAGCATTTT. Protein: CSVSSGGSNQPQHF.

This clonotype was observed once. The rearrangement links TRBV27 to TRBJ1-1, with no clear D. The CDR3 loop spans 13 amino acids. The V gene's germline CDR1 is MNHEY and CDR2 SMNVEV (reference sequence). Trimming left V 0 bases short and J 5 bases short, with 7 bases between. CDR3 amino acids: CASSLSDDTEAFF. CDR3 in DNA: TGTGCCAGCAGTTTATCGGACGATACTGAAGCTTTCTTT.

In this sample, this clonotype turned up a few times. The gene calls are TRBV28 and TRBJ1-1, with D possibly TRBD1 on 6 matching bases. The CDR3 is 15 amino acids. Trimming took 1 base from V and 3 from J, leaving 12 bases between them. CDR1 is MDHEN, CDR2 SYDVKM, per germline. Here the CDR3 DNA reads TGTGCCAGCAGTTTATACAGGGCAGGGGACACTGAAGCTTTCTTT. Its translation: CASSLYRAGDTEAFF. Together with reference TRBV28 and TRBJ1-1, the CDR3 gives the full variable domain: DVKVTQSSRYLVKRTGEKVFLECVQDMDHENMFWYRQDPGLGLRLIYFSYDVKMKEKGDIPEGYSVSREKKERFSLILESASTNQTSMYLCASSLYRAGDTEAFFGQGTRLTVV.

This clonotype was recorded a few times. The chain carries TRBV6-6 and TRBJ2-5, with 8 bases aligning to TRBD2. This CDR3 contains 20 residues. The V segment lost 5 bases and the J segment 5 bases; nucleotides outside the gene matches: 25. Germline-derived CDR1 and CDR2 are MNHNY and SVGAGI (reference sequence). In DNA form, the CDR3 reads TGTGCCAGCAGTCCCTATCGAGGAAGGTTCGGCGGGGGGCGCGGGGAGACCCAGTACTTC. Its protein product is CASSPYRGRFGGGRGETQYF.

This clonotype was counted ten times or more. V gene TRBV12-3 or TRBV12-4 combines with J gene TRBJ1-2; unclear D gene. The ends were cut back, 6 bases at V and 4 bases at J, with 15 bases in the middle. CDR3 length equals 14 residues. CDR3 in amino acids: CASRPSDRPYGYTF. The CDR3 region has the DNA TGTGCCAGCAGGCCGTCGGACCGGCCCTATGGCTACACCTTC.

The CDR3 loop is CASSPQGYKAFF. Written as DNA, the CDR3 is TGTGCCAGCAGCCCGCAGGGTTATAAAGCTTTCTTT. This chain connects TRBV7-6 to TRBJ1-1; TRBD1 is a possible D gene (5 bases). CDR1 and CDR2 (germline): SGHVS, FNYEAQ. The CDR3 spans 12 residues. V shed 5 bases and J shed 9 bases, with 13 bases lying between them.

In regard to this clonotype: No conserved phenylalanine or tryptophan is present at the end of the CDR3, so a read error is the likely explanation. This chain joins TRBV5-1 and TRBJ2-7; 8 nucleotides match TRBD1. V dropped 4 bases and J dropped 5; count of bases not matched to a gene: 8. The CDR3 spans 14 residues. Looked up from germline, CDR1 is SGHRS and CDR2 is YFSETQ. The CDR3 loop is CASSNRDRRDEQYL. The CDR3 DNA reads TGCGCCAGCAGCAACCGGGACAGGAGGGACGAGCAGTACTTA.

This clonotype was detected a few times. V and J are TRBV5-1 and TRBJ2-2; possible D gene TRBD1, 6 bases. Trimming removed 4 bases at V and 2 bases at J, with 15 bases between. CDR1 is SGHRS and CDR2 is YFSETQ in the germline V gene. The CDR3 covers 16 residues. CDR3 in DNA: TGCGCCAGCAGCCCGAGGATCAGGGGCAACACCGGGGAGCTGTTTTTT. This gives the protein CASSPRIRGNTGELFF. Full variable domain (remainder filled in from reference TRBV5-1 and TRBJ2-2): KAGVTQTPRYLIKTRGQQVTLSCSPISGHRSVSWYQQTPGQGLQFLFEYFSETQRNKGNFPGRFSGRQFSNSRSEMNVSTLELGDSALYLCASSPRIRGNTGELFFGEGSRLTVL.

This chain joins TRBV28 and TRBJ1-1; 8 positions match TRBD1. Germline CDR1 and CDR2: MDHEN and SYDVKM. This CDR3 contains 16 residues. The junction had 4 bases not matched to a gene; V was cut back by 1 base and J by 0 bases. CDR3 region: CASSLFQQGVNTEAFF. In DNA, the CDR3 is TGTGCCAGCAGTTTATTCCAACAGGGGGTGAACACTGAAGCTTTCTTT.

The chain combines TRBV7-2 with TRBJ1-1; tentative D call: TRBD1 (5 bases). CDR3 length equals 13 residues. Trimming removed 5 bases from V and 4 bases from J, with 11 bases in between. The germline gives CDR1 SGHTA, CDR2 FQGNSA. CDR3 residues: CASSIGGITEAFF. In DNA form, the CDR3 reads TGTGCCAGCAGCATTGGGGGTATCACTGAAGCTTTCTTT.

With respect to this clonotype: This may be a read error: a much more frequent sequence differs by one nucleotide. The chain carries TRBV6-6 and TRBJ1-1; no firm D call. This CDR3 region has 13 residues. From germline, CDR1 is MNHNY and CDR2 SVGAGI (reference sequence). CDR3 sequence reads: CACSLYMNTEAFF. The CDR3 DNA sequence: TGTGCCTGCAGTTTATACATGAACACTGAAGCTTTCTTT.

This clonotype was observed at least ten times. The CDR3 DNA reads as TGTGCCAGCAGCCCCAGCGGGAGGGTCTCCTACGAGCAGTACTTC. It is translated as CASSPSGRVSYEQYF. The chain carries TRBV7-2 and TRBJ2-7; TRBD2 matches at 10 bases. The CDR3 covers 15 residues. With 5 bases clipped from V and 0 bases from J, the junction kept 4 bases outside the gene matches. Germline V CDR1 and CDR2: SGHTA, FQGNSA.

This clonotype was found a few times. J is TRBJ1-1 and V is TRBV7-9; D not certain. CDR3 size: 15 residues. From germline, CDR1 is SEHNR and CDR2 FQNEAQ (reference sequence). V shed 0 bases and J shed 0 bases, with 8 bases lying between them. The CDR3 sequence is CASSLALGMNTEAFF. The CDR3 DNA reads TGTGCCAGCAGCTTAGCCCTGGGTATGAACACTGAAGCTTTCTTT. Combining the CDR3 with reference TRBV7-9 and TRBJ1-1 gives the whole variable domain DTGVSQNPRHKITKRGQNVTFRCDPISEHNRLYWYRQTLGQGPEFLTYFQNEAQLEKSRLLSDRFSAERPKGSFSTLEIQRTEQGDSAMYLCASSLALGMNTEAFFGQGTRLTVV.

This clonotype was seen many times. The chain couples TRBV7-6 to TRBJ1-1; possible D gene TRBD1, 5 bases. The germline V gene has CDR1 SGHVS and CDR2 FNYEAQ. The CDR3 sequence is 19 residues long. V shed 2 bases and J shed 1 base, with 23 bases lying between them. CDR3 sequence: CASSLRGGGVHDQNTEAFF. In DNA form, the CDR3 reads TGTGCCAGCAGCTTAAGGGGTGGGGGGGTTCACGACCAGAACACTGAAGCTTTCTTT.

The rearrangement uses TRBV7-9 and TRBJ1-4; D is unresolved. CDR3 length: 13 residues. V gave up 5 bases and J gave up 8 bases, with 12 bases separating them. From germline, CDR1 is SEHNR and CDR2 FQNEAQ (reference sequence). The CDR3 nucleotides read TGTGCCAGCAGCCCGTCCCTGGGGGAAAAACTGTTTTTT. The encoded protein is CASSPSLGEKLFF.

V is TRBV12-3 or TRBV12-4 and J is TRBJ1-6; the D gene is possibly TRBD1 (6 bases). The CDR3 length is 15 residues. V was trimmed by 0 bases and J by 10 bases, leaving 13 bases between them. The CDR3 DNA is TGTGCCAGCAGTTTAGCGGGAGGGGGGGAATCACCCCTCCACTTT. It specifies CASSLAGGGESPLHF.

This clonotype was seen a few times. This rearrangement joins TRBV2 to TRBJ1-5; tentative D call: TRBD1 (5 bases). The V end lost 2 bases, the J end lost 9 bases, and 17 bases lay between the germline ends. The CDR3 runs to 15 residues. The V gene's germline CDR1 is SNHLY and CDR2 FYNNEI. The CDR3 DNA reads as TGTGCCAGCAGTGAACCGGGGGGTACTACTGGGCCCCAGCATTTT. Translating it yields CASSEPGGTTGPQHF.

This chain connects TRBV28 to TRBJ2-5, with D possibly being TRBD2 (6 bases). CDR1 and CDR2 from the germline V gene are MDHEN and SYDVKM. Trimming pared 2 bases from V and 0 bases from J, leaving 13 bases between. This CDR3 is built from 16 residues. The CDR3 region is CASSLNGEAYQETQYF. The CDR3 bases are TGTGCCAGCAGTTTAAATGGGGAGGCCTACCAAGAGACCCAGTACTTC.

This chain links TRBV2 with TRBJ2-5; D gene uncertain. The CDR3 consists of 14 residues. V was pared by 2 bases and J by 0 bases, with 7 bases between. CDR1 is SNHLY, CDR2 FYNNEI, per germline. DNA of the CDR3: TGTGCCAGCAGTGAAAGGATTTACCAAGAGACCCAGTACTTC. It translates to CASSERIYQETQYF.

The chain couples TRBV12-3 or TRBV12-4 to TRBJ1-1; D perhaps matches TRBD1 (5 bases). V dropped 7 bases and J dropped 6 bases, with 12 bases sitting between them. The CDR3 is 12 amino acids. The chain's CDR3 is CASTYGGAEAFF. CDR3 DNA sequence: TGTGCCAGCACCTACGGGGGGGCTGAAGCTTTCTTT.

V gene TRBV6-2 or TRBV6-3 combines with J gene TRBJ2-3; 8 bases agree with TRBD2. V lost 0 bases and J lost 2; bases outside the gene matches: 7. CDR3 length: 17 residues. Germline V gene sequence: CDR1 MNHEY, CDR2 SVGEGT. CDR3 nucleotide sequence: TGTGCCAGCAGTTACTCAGCCGGGACTAGGGTCACAGATACGCAGTATTTT. Its translation is CASSYSAGTRVTDTQYF.

This clonotype was seen more than once but under ten times. The V and J genes are TRBV6-1 and TRBJ2-1, with 9 bases identical to TRBD2. The V gene's germline CDR1 is MNHNS and CDR2 SASEGT. This CDR3 spans 17 amino acids. V lost 0 bases, J lost 0 bases, and 3 bases stayed unmatched. CDR3 region: CASSEARGLASYNEQFF. CDR3 nucleotides: TGTGCCAGCAGTGAAGCGAGGGGACTAGCCTCCTACAATGAGCAGTTCTTC.

The genes are TRBV7-2 and TRBJ2-1; D remains ambiguous. Germline V lookup: CDR1 SGHTA, CDR2 FQGNSA. CDR3 size: 13 residues. Trimming took 2 bases from V and 5 from J, leaving 7 bases between them. CDR3 region: CASSLIVDNEQFF. CDR3 nucleotides: TGTGCCAGCAGCTTAATCGTAGACAATGAGCAGTTCTTC.

V and J are TRBV7-4 and TRBJ1-5; D is uncertain. The germline V and J ends were trimmed by 0 bases and 1 base, with 10 bases remaining between them. CDR1 and CDR2 from the germline V gene are SGHVT and SQSDAQ. The CDR3 covers 16 residues. The DNA of the CDR3 is TGTGCCAGCAGCTTAGCCCGTAAAACCAGCAATCAGCCCCAGCATTTT. Its protein product is CASSLARKTSNQPQHF.

The chain links TRBV5-1 to TRBJ2-5; D call uncertain. The germline CDR1 and CDR2 sequences are SGHRS and YFSETQ. Trimming removed 2 bases at V and 5 bases at J, with 13 bases between. This CDR3 has 14 residues. The CDR3 nucleotides read TGCGCCAGCAGCTTAGGGCCCACCCCCGAGACCCAGTACTTC. This codes for CASSLGPTPETQYF.

The CDR3 sequence is CASSWNDRIDTQYF. The CDR3 DNA sequence: TGTGCCAGCAGCTGGAACGACCGAATAGATACGCAGTATTTT. The rearrangement links TRBV5-6 to TRBJ2-3; D not certain. The CDR3 is 14 amino acids. Looked up from germline, CDR1 is SGHDT and CDR2 is YYEEEE. V was trimmed by 3 bases and J by 5 bases, leaving 13 bases between them.

The V call is TRBV29-1, the J call TRBJ1-1; D gene ambiguous. The length of the CDR3 is 14 residues. The germline V gene encodes CDR1 SQVTM and CDR2 ANQGSEA. The germline V and J ends were trimmed by 6 bases and 1 base, with 15 bases remaining between them. The CDR3 is CSVPPGTANTEAFF. The CDR3 bases are TGCAGCGTACCGCCCGGCACGGCGAACACTGAAGCTTTCTTT.